One and the same sample provided the 15 T cell receptor beta chains below, sequenced in a study of T cells in Graves' hyperthyroidism and ophthalmopathy. The TCR beta CDR3 regions underwent amplification using RNA transcripts as the source. An initial round of RT-PCR targeting the TCR CDR3 relied on the HTBI primer set. TCRdb recomputed calls from the multiplex PCR reads with MiXCR, one row per CDR3 protein. This sample has 500,000 to 600,000 distinct CDR3 sequences; 16% occur once, and the top ten carry 15% to 20%. Sample: blood. The receptors here all came from a young woman with Graves' hyperthyroidism.

On this clonotype: Relative to the germline gene, one junction end is altered; a read error may explain this. The J gene is TRBJ2-5, the V gene TRBV5-1, with 11 bases aligning to TRBD2. The germline CDR1 and CDR2 sequences are SGHRS and YFSETQ. This CDR3 contains 16 residues. This CDR3 is CASGLEASGRWETQYF. In nucleotides, the CDR3 is TGCGCCAGCGGCTTGGAGGCTAGCGGGAGGTGGGAGACCCAGTACTTC.

The chain employs TRBV9 and TRBJ2-3; D gene unclear. Trimming left V 0 bases short and J 0 bases short, with 5 bases between. Germline V gives CDR1 SGDLS, CDR2 YYNGEE. This CDR3 has 14 residues. CDR3 protein: CASSVVGSTDTQYF. The CDR3 bases are TGTGCCAGCAGCGTAGTTGGGAGCACAGATACGCAGTATTTT.

This clonotype was picked up many times. The chain recombines TRBV5-1 with TRBJ2-5; D is ambiguous. The CDR3 contains 13 residues. Germline loops: CDR1 SGHRS, CDR2 YFSETQ. V lost 0 bases, J lost 5 bases, and 8 bases lay in between. CDR3: CASSLASAETQYF. The CDR3 DNA sequence: TGCGCCAGCAGCTTGGCTTCAGCTGAGACCCAGTACTTC.

This clonotype was seen a handful of times. The rearrangement uses TRBV2 and TRBJ2-4; a weak D match, TRBD2 (5 bases). V lost 4 bases, J lost 1 base, and 11 bases lay in between. Per the germline V gene, CDR1 is SNHLY and CDR2 is FYNNEI. The CDR3 covers 15 residues. This CDR3 is CASSGPGLAKNIQYF. Here the CDR3 DNA reads TGTGCCAGCAGTGGCCCGGGGTTGGCCAAAAACATTCAGTACTTC.

This clonotype was observed a few times. This sequence joins TRBV5-6 and TRBJ2-5, with D unclear. The CDR3 totals 15 residues. CDR1 SGHDT and CDR2 YYEEEE come from the germline V gene. V was clipped by 3 bases and J by 5 bases, with 17 bases between them. The CDR3 sequence is CASSSRALLWETQYF. Written as DNA, the CDR3 is TGTGCCAGCAGCTCCCGGGCACTGTTATGGGAGACCCAGTACTTC.

This clonotype was seen at least ten times. CDR3 loop: CASSVGQNGEQYF. The CDR3 DNA is TGTGCCAGCAGCGTAGGCCAGAATGGGGAGCAGTACTTC. V is TRBV9 and J is TRBJ2-7; D is unresolved. V was trimmed by 0 bases and J by 7 bases, leaving 11 bases between them. The CDR3 totals 13 residues. CDR1 and CDR2 (germline): SGDLS, YYNGEE.

This clonotype was seen only a few times. CDR3 in DNA: TGTGCCAGCAGTTACGGCGCATCCCTTTACAATGAGCAGTTCTTC. This translates into CASSYGASLYNEQFF. The chain links TRBV6-5 to TRBJ2-1, with D unresolved. V was clipped by 2 bases and J by 4 bases, with 12 bases between them. CDR1 is MNHEY, CDR2 SVGAGI, per germline. The CDR3 has 15 residues.

This clonotype was recorded a few times. The rearrangement joins TRBV20-1 to TRBJ2-1, with 10 positions matching TRBD2. Germline V gene lookup returns CDR1 DFQATT and CDR2 SNEGSKA (reference sequence). This CDR3 is 14 amino acids long. Trimming cost V 3 bases and J 6 bases; bases outside gene matches: 5. CDR3 nucleotides: TGCAGTGCTAGTGTACTAGCGGGGTTCAATGAGCAGTTCTTC. Translation: CSASVLAGFNEQFF.

This clonotype was recorded at least ten times. The genes are TRBV18 and TRBJ1-2, with D maybe TRBD1 (5 bases). Germline V gene lookup returns CDR1 KGHSH and CDR2 LQKENI. The CDR3 covers 16 residues. V shed 3 bases and J shed 6 bases, with 20 bases lying between them. In DNA, the CDR3 is TGTGCCAGCTCACCGACTCGCGGGATGGGGGTCAATGGCTACACCTTC. Amino acids: CASSPTRGMGVNGYTF.

In DNA, the CDR3 is TGTGCCAGCAGTGAAGATTTCGCTTCGGGCTACACCTTC. Amino acids: CASSEDFASGYTF. This chain uses TRBV6-1 with TRBJ1-2, with no clear D. This CDR3 spans 13 amino acids. The germline CDR1 and CDR2 sequences are MNHNS and SASEGT. V lost 1 base, J lost 8 bases, and 11 bases lay in between.

This clonotype was picked up a small number of times. This chain links TRBV19 with TRBJ2-2; 9 nucleotides match TRBD2. J lost 0 bases, V lost 9 bases, and 8 bases had no gene match. Germline CDR1 and CDR2: LNHDA and SQIVND (reference sequence). The CDR3 loop spans 16 amino acids. The CDR3 bases are TGTGCCAGCACCGCGGGAGGGCTCCCGAACACCGGGGAGCTGTTTTTT. Translation gives CASTAGGLPNTGELFF. Full variable domain (remainder filled in from reference TRBV19 and TRBJ2-2): DGGITQSPKYLFRKEGQNVTLSCEQNLNHDAMYWYRQDPGQGLRLIYYSQIVNDFQKGDIAEGYSVSREKKESFPLTVTSAQKNPTAFYLCASTAGGLPNTGELFFGEGSRLTVL.

As regards this clonotype: An end of the junction does not agree with germline; a read error may underlie this. The chain couples TRBV11-2 to TRBJ1-3; the D is unclear. From germline, CDR1 is SGHAT and CDR2 FQNNGV. CDR3 length: 17 residues. The CDR3 region is CASSFLPIPSSGNSIYF. DNA of the CDR3: TGTGCCAGCAGCTTTCTTCCAATTCCGAGCTCTGGAAACAGCATATATTTT.

This chain connects TRBV10-3 to TRBJ1-6; 7 bases fit TRBD1. CDR1 and CDR2 (germline): ENHRY, SYGVKD. The CDR3 contains 13 residues. With V trimmed by 7 bases and J by 8 bases, 5 bases remained unmatched. Here the CDR3 reads CAIKLTGDSPLHF. For the CDR3, the DNA is TGTGCCATCAAACTAACAGGGGATTCACCCCTCCACTTT.

V is TRBV4-1 and J is TRBJ2-7; 9 nucleotides line up with TRBD2. J lost 2 bases, V lost 3 bases, and 5 bases had no gene match. The CDR3 spans 15 residues. Germline values: CDR1 MGHRA, CDR2 YSYEKL. DNA for the CDR3: TGCGCCAGCAGCCAGCCCCTAGCGGGAACCTACGAGCAGTACTTC. Its translation: CASSQPLAGTYEQYF.

The V call is TRBV5-1, the J call TRBJ2-2; TRBD1 matches 7 bases. Germline values: CDR1 SGHRS, CDR2 YFSETQ. Germline trimming cut 4 bases from V and 4 bases from J; bases unmatched to any gene: 7. The length of the CDR3 is 15 residues. CDR3 nucleotides: TGCGCCAGCAGCCTCGGACAGGTCTCCACCGGGGAGCTGTTTTTT. Residues: CASSLGQVSTGELFF.